These T cell receptor beta chains were read from a single sample in a study of blood T cell repertoires in COVID-19. Sequenced by immunoSEQ multiplex PCR; TCRdb stores in-frame clones only, minus some. The sample includes roughly 74,000 clones, approximately 90% of them seen just once. Sample: PBMCs or T cells enriched from blood (not recorded which). The source is a woman aged 45-60 years with acute COVID-19. Both conserved end residues are part of each CDR3. The order of the fields is J gene, V gene, clone size, D gene, CDR3 DNA, CDR3 protein. A D gene is named only where the DNA matches it firmly. Expanded clones are given a class, and other clones once, few, many or no size at all.

>TRBJ1-2|TRBV4-1|NA|TRBD1
TGCGCCAGCAGCCAGATAGGACAGGAGAACTATGGCTACACCTTC
CASSQIGQENYGYTF
>TRBJ1-1|TRBV3-1/TRBV3-2|NA|TRBD1
TGTGCCAGCAGCTTTCAGGGGGGCACTGAAGCTTTCTTT
CASSFQGGTEAFF
>TRBJ1-4|TRBV27|once|NA
TGTGCCAGCAGTTTAAGGGGTGGACATGAAAAACTGTTTTTT
CASSLRGGHEKLFF
>TRBJ1-2|TRBV3-1/TRBV3-2|NA|TRBD1
TGTGCCAGCAGCCAACAAACAGGGGGCGGTGGTGGCTACACCTTC
CASSQQTGGGGGYTF
>TRBJ1-2|TRBV19|NA|TRBD1
TGTGCCAGTAGTATTGACAGGGAGAGAGGCTACACCTTC
CASSIDRERGYTF
>TRBJ1-1|TRBV4-3|NA|NA
TGCGCCAGCAGCCACAGTAGACACCTGGGCACTGAAGCTTTCTTT
CASSHSRHLGTEAFF
>TRBJ2-7|TRBV10-1|once|NA
TGCGCCAGCGGCGCGGGATCGAGCTACGAGCAGTACTTC
CASGAGSSYEQYF
>TRBJ1-2|TRBV18|NA|NA
TGTGCCAGCTCACCCAACAGAAACTATGGCTACACCTTC
CASSPNRNYGYTF
>TRBJ2-4|TRBV6-5|NA|TRBD2
TGTGCCAGCAGGCCTACTAGCGGGAGGAACATTCAGTACTTC
CASRPTSGRNIQYF
>TRBJ1-1|TRBV6-6|NA|NA
TGTGCCAGAGAGACTGAAGCTTTCTTT
CARETEAFF
>TRBJ2-3|TRBV30|NA|NA
TGTGCCTGGACACCCTCAGGGCGACTTAGCACAGATACGCAGTATTTT
CAWTPSGRLSTDTQYF
>TRBJ1-3|TRBV28|NA|NA
TGTGCCACCAGGATGGGACTGCTCTCTGGAAACACCATATATTTT
CATRMGLLSGNTIYF
>TRBJ1-6|TRBV3-1/TRBV3-2|NA|NA
TGTGCCAGCAGCCAACAGACACTTTCCTCCTATAATTCACCCCTCCACTTT
CASSQQTLSSYNSPLHF
>TRBJ1-5|TRBV3-1/TRBV3-2|NA|TRBD1
TGTGCCAGCAGCCACCAGACAGGGATGGGCAATCAGCCCCAGCATTTT
CASSHQTGMGNQPQHF
>TRBJ1-1|TRBV18|NA|NA
TGTGCCAGCTCACCAGATGGGTACAGGGACACTGAAGCTTTCTTT
CASSPDGYRDTEAFF
>TRBJ1-1|TRBV7-2|NA|NA
TGTGCCAGCAGCGGGACTCTCGGGGACACTGAAGCTTTCTTT
CASSGTLGDTEAFF
>TRBJ1-5|TRBV28|once|NA
TGTGCCAGCAGTTTATTGATACCAGGGGGCAATCAGCCCCAGCATTTT
CASSLLIPGGNQPQHF
>TRBJ2-4|TRBV30|NA|NA
TGTGCCTGGAACAGGGACGATAACATTCAGTACTTC
CAWNRDDNIQYF
>TRBJ2-7|TRBV6-5|NA|TRBD1
TGTGCCAGCAGTCCGGGGACAGGGTCTTACGAGCAGTACTTC
CASSPGTGSYEQYF
>TRBJ2-2|TRBV5-1|NA|TRBD2
TGCGCCAGCACTTACCCGGGACTAGCTAGCGGGGAGCTGTTTTTT
CASTYPGLASGELFF
>TRBJ1-1|TRBV29-1|NA|TRBD1
TGCAGCGGGACAGGGGGCTGGGGGAACACTGAAGCTTTCTTT
CSGTGGWGNTEAFF
>TRBJ2-3|TRBV7-2|once|TRBD2
TGTGCCAGCAGCTTACTACTAGCGGGAGGGCCCTACACAGATACGCAGTATTTT
CASSLLLAGGPYTDTQYF
>TRBJ1-1|TRBV18|once|NA
TGTGCCAGCGAAGTTCAGGGACAATCGGAAGCTTTCTTT
CASEVQGQSEAFF
>TRBJ2-1|TRBV6-6|NA|TRBD1
TGTGCCAGCAGTCGATCCGGGACAGGGGATTACAATGAGCAGTTCTTC
CASSRSGTGDYNEQFF
>TRBJ1-1|TRBV19|NA|NA
TGTGCCAGTAGTATAGGACAGCAAGGTGAAGCTTTCTTT
CASSIGQQGEAFF
>TRBJ1-5|TRBV19|NA|NA
TGTGCCAGTAGTATTCGGGTTCTGGGCAATCAGCCCCAGCATTTT
CASSIRVLGNQPQHF
>TRBJ1-2|TRBV28|NA|TRBD1
TGTGCCAGCAGTGTCGGGACAGACTATGGCTACACCTTC
CASSVGTDYGYTF
>TRBJ1-1|TRBV5-6|once|NA
TGTGCCAGCAGCTTCCTCAGGGAAATGGCTTTCTTT
CASSFLREMAFF
>TRBJ2-7|TRBV7-2|NA|TRBD1
TGTGCCAGCAGCTTAGAACAGGGGCTCGAGCAGTACTTC
CASSLEQGLEQYF
>TRBJ2-7|TRBV9|NA|TRBD2
TGTGCCAGCAGCGTAGGGCAGCGGGAACACTACGAGCAGTACTTC
CASSVGQREHYEQYF
>TRBJ1-5|TRBV19|NA|TRBD1
TGTGCCAGTAGGTTGGGACAGGGATATAGCAATCAGCCCCAGCATTTT
CASRLGQGYSNQPQHF
>TRBJ2-5|TRBV5-5|NA|TRBD2
TGTGCCAGCAGGTTCCGGGGGGGGCCCCAAGAGACCCAGTACTTC
CASRFRGGPQETQYF
>TRBJ2-7|TRBV27|NA|TRBD2
TGTGCCAGCAGTTTAGGGACTAGCGGGCGTTACGAGCAGTACTTC
CASSLGTSGRYEQYF
>TRBJ1-2|TRBV6-5|once|TRBD1
TGTGCCAGCAGTAGACAGGGGAATGGCTACACCTTC
CASSRQGNGYTF
>TRBJ2-1|TRBV7-7|NA|TRBD1
TGTGCTAGCAGCTCAAGGACAGGAAGCTCCTACAATGAGCAGTTCTTC
CASSSRTGSSYNEQFF
>TRBJ1-3|TRBV19|NA|NA
TGTGCCAGTAGTATCGGGACTGGGAACACCATATATTTT
CASSIGTGNTIYF
>TRBJ1-5|TRBV28|NA|NA
TGTGCCAGCAGTTTATATAGTCCTGAGAGCAATCAGCCCCAGCATTTT
CASSLYSPESNQPQHF
>TRBJ1-2|TRBV19|once|NA
TGTGCCAGTAGTAAGGGAGGACGCTACTATGGCTACACCTTC
CASSKGGRYYGYTF
>TRBJ2-5|TRBV24-1|NA|TRBD2
TGTGCCACCAGTGATATGACTAGCTTGGAGACCCAGTACTTC
CATSDMTSLETQYF
>TRBJ1-2|TRBV5-5|NA|NA
TGTGCCAGCAGCTTGTTTCCAGACTATGGCTACACCTTC
CASSLFPDYGYTF